This T cell receptor beta chain was sequenced during a study of PD-1 blockade in classical Hodgkin lymphoma. Profiled with immunoSEQ multiplex PCR; TCRdb holds only in-frame clones, not every one. The sample holds around 91,000 clones, roughly 79% seen once. Each of the patients experienced relapse following autologous stem cell transplantation, and their brentuximab vedotin exposure differed. This CDR3 has 14 amino acids. The germline V gene encodes CDR1 SGHNT and CDR2 YYREEE (reference sequence). The V gene lost 4 bases and the J gene lost 3 bases, with 14 bases spanning the gap. The rearrangement links TRBV5-4 to TRBJ2-7; D possibly uses TRBD1 or TRBD2 (5 bases each). This receptor was identified in a human donor with classical Hodgkin lymphoma. This sample comprised peripheral blood mononuclear cells (PBMCs), obtained before the second cycle of nivolumab. The CDR3 DNA is TGTGCCAGCAGCCGGGACGCAGTCGACTACGAGCAGTACTTC. It yields the protein CASSRDAVDYEQYF.